This TCR beta chain was sequenced in a study of T cell responses to AZD1222 COVID-19 vaccine. Whole-study results and caveats: White British people made up most donors, females outnumbered males, and clonal diversity was possibly underestimated. Spike as a whole was targeted by vaccine-associated CD4 TCRs, dominant at 160-218 and 743-854. The peak T cell response came first, and repertoires were sampled only after it. Baseline serostatus was positive in only six AZD1222 recipients.

The CDR3 sequence is 15 residues long. CDR1 ENHRY and CDR2 SYGVKD come from the germline V gene. The V and J ends lost 8 bases and 3 bases, in that order; junction bases with no gene match: 9. Data came from immunoSEQ multiplex PCR; TCRdb stores just in-frame clones and leaves some out. The sample holds 100,000 or so clones, roughly 80% seen once. As for this clone: What it recognizes is unknown.

The starting material was peripheral blood, obtained on day 0 of AZD1222 vaccination. This clonotype was obtained from an adult in good health. The chain joins TRBV10-3 to TRBJ2-7; 11 positions match TRBD2. CDR3 sequence: CAISTSGSLGYEQYF. DNA of the CDR3: TGTGCCATCTCTACTAGCGGGAGTCTCGGCTACGAGCAGTACTTC.